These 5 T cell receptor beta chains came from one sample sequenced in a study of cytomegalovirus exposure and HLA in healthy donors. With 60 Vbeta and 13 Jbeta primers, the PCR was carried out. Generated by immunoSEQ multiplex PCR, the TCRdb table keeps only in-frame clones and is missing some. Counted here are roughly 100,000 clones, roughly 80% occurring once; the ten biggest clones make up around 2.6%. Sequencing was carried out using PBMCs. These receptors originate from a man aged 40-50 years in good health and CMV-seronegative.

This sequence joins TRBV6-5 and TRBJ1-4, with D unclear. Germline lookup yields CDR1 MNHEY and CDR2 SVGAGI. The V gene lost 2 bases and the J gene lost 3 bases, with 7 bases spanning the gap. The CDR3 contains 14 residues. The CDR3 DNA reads TGTGCCAGCAGTTACGCGGGTTCTAATGAAAAACTGTTTTTT. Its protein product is CASSYAGSNEKLFF.

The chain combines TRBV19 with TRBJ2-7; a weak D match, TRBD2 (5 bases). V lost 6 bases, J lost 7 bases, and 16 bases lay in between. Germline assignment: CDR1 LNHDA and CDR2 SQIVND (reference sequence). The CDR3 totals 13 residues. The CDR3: CASRPIGGEEQYF. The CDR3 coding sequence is TGTGCCAGTAGGCCAATTGGAGGTGAAGAGCAGTACTTC.

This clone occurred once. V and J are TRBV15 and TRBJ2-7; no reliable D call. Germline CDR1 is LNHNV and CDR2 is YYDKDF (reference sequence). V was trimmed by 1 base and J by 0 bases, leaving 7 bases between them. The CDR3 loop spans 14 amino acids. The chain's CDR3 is CATSRGRSSYEQYF. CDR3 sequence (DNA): TGTGCCACCAGCAGAGGGCGGAGCTCCTACGAGCAGTACTTC.

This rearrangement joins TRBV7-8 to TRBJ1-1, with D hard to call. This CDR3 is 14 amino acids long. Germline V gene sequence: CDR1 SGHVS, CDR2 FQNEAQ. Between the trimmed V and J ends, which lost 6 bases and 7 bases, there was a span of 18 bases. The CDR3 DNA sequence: TGTGCCAGCAGTTACGGTAGAATCCCAATTGAAGCTTTCTTT. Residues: CASSYGRIPIEAFF.

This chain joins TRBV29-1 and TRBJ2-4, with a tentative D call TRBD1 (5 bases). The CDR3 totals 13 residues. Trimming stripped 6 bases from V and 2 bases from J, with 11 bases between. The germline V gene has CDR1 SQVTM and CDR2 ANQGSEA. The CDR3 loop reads CSVVDRSKNIQYF. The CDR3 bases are TGCAGCGTAGTCGACAGATCCAAAAACATTCAGTACTTC.